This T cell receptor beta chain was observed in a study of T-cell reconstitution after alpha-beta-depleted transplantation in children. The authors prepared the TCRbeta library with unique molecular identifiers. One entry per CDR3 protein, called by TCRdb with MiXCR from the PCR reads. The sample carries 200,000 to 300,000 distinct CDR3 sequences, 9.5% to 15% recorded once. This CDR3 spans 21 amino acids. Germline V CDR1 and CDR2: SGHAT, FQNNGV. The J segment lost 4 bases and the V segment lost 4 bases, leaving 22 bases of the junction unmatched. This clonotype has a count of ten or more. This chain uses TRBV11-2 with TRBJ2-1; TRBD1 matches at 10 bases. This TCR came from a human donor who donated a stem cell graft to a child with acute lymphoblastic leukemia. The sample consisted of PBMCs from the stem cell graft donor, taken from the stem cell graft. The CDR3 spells CASSSRVGTGVAGRLYNEQFF. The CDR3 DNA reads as TGTGCCAGCAGCTCTAGAGTGGGGACAGGGGTTGCTGGGCGGCTTTACAATGAGCAGTTCTTC.